These 6 T cell receptor beta chains share one sample of origin, sequenced in a study of T cells in Graves' hyperthyroidism and ophthalmopathy. Amplification of TCR beta CDR3 regions was performed using RNA transcripts as template. The HTBI set primed first-round TCR CDR3 RT-PCR. MiXCR, run by TCRdb on the multiplex PCR reads, gives a single entry per CDR3 protein. The sample includes around 200,000 distinct CDR3 sequences, about a sixth seen only once; the top ten take 25% to 35%. Sequenced: blood. The receptors come from a woman between 50 and 59 years old with Graves' hyperthyroidism.

This chain joins TRBV29-1 and TRBJ1-1, with no clear D. CDR3 length: 12 residues. Germline V gene lookup returns CDR1 SQVTM and CDR2 ANQGSEA. CDR3 DNA sequence: TGCAGTGCAAAGGGCCTGAACACTGAAGCTTTCTTT. Translating gives CSAKGLNTEAFF.

This clonotype occurred many times. This chain links TRBV29-1 with TRBJ2-2; 10 nucleotides match TRBD2. The CDR3 runs 15 residues. Germline CDR1 is SQVTM and CDR2 is ANQGSEA. Losses at the gene ends were 7 bases for V and 5 bases for J; bases not matched to a gene: 10. CDR3 amino acids: CSAPRSGGATGELFF. CDR3 coding DNA: TGCAGCGCACCCAGGAGCGGGGGGGCGACCGGGGAGCTGTTTTTT.

There are many counts of this clonotype. The rearrangement uses TRBV27 and TRBJ2-5; 11 nucleotides agree with TRBD2. There are 16 residues in the CDR3. The germline gives CDR1 MNHEY, CDR2 SMNVEV (reference sequence). J lost 0 bases, V lost 8 bases, and 8 bases had no gene match. The CDR3 DNA reads TGTGCCAGCCAGCCTAGCGGGGGGCCATACCAAGAGACCCAGTACTTC. It translates to CASQPSGGPYQETQYF.

Many counts were recorded for this clonotype. The chain couples TRBV7-9 to TRBJ1-1, with D possibly TRBD1 on 5 matching bases. Trimming pared 3 bases from V and 7 bases from J, leaving 12 bases between. CDR1 is SEHNR, CDR2 FQNEAQ, per germline (reference sequence). The CDR3 covers 13 residues. The CDR3 reads CASSFAGRGEAFF. In DNA form, the CDR3 reads TGTGCCAGCAGCTTTGCGGGACGCGGTGAAGCTTTCTTT.

The rearrangement joins TRBV7-3 to TRBJ2-1; 8 bases agree with TRBD1. The CDR3 length is 16 residues. After removal of 8 bases from V and 8 bases from J, the junction contained 17 bases not matched to a gene. Germline V gene data show CDR1 as SGHTA and CDR2 as FQGTGA. CDR3 in amino acids: CASSPSGTGGSYEQFF. CDR3 sequence (DNA): TGTGCCAGCTCCCCCTCCGGGACAGGAGGTTCATATGAGCAGTTCTTC.

The rearrangement joins TRBV7-9 to TRBJ1-5; 7 nucleotides match TRBD1. The CDR3 runs 13 residues. The germline CDR1 and CDR2 sequences are SEHNR and FQNEAQ (reference sequence). Germline trimming cut 4 bases from V and 4 bases from J; bases unmatched to any gene: 1. The CDR3 coding sequence is TGTGCCAGCAGCTCCAGGGGGAATCAGCCCCAGCATTTT. This encodes CASSSRGNQPQHF.